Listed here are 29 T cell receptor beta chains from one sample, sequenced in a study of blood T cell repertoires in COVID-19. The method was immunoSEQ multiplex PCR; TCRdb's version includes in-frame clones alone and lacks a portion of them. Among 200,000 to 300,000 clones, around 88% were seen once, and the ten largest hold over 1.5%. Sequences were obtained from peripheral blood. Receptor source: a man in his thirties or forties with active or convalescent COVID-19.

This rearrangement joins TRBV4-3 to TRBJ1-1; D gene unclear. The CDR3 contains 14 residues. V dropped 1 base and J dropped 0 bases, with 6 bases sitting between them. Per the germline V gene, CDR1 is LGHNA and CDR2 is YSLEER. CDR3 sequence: CASSQAALNTEAFF. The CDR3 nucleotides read TGCGCCAGCAGCCAAGCTGCGCTGAACACTGAAGCTTTCTTT.

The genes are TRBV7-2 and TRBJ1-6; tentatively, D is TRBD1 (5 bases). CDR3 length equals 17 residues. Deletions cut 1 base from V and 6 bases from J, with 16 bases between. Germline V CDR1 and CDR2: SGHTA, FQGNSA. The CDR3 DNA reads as TGTGCCAGCAGCTTAGGGGGCCGGAACTTGCGTAATTCACCCCTCCACTTT. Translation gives CASSLGGRNLRNSPLHF.

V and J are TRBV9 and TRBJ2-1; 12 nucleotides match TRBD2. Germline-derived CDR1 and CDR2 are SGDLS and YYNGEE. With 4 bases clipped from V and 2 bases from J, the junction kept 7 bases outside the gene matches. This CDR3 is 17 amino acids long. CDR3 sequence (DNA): TGTGCCAGCAGCTCCCGACTAGCGGGGGAGCCCTACAATGAGCAGTTCTTC. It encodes CASSSRLAGEPYNEQFF.

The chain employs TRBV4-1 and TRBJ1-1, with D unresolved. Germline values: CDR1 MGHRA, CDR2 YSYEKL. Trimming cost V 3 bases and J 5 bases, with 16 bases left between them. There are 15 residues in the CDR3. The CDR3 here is CASSQRGGRGTEAFF. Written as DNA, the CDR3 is TGCGCCAGCAGCCAGCGTGGAGGGCGAGGGACTGAAGCTTTCTTT.

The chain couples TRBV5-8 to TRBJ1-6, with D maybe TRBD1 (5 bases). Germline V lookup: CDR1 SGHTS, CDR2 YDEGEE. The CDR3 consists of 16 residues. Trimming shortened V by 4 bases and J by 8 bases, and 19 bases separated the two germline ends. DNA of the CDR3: TGTGCCAGCAGCCGGCCCTCGGGGACTCGGGATTCACCCCTCCACTTT. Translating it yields CASSRPSGTRDSPLHF.

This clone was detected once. CDR3 nucleotides: TGTGCCAGCAGCTTAGAGGGGGGGGCCCCCTACGAGCAGTACTTC. This gives the protein CASSLEGGAPYEQYF. The V gene is TRBV11-2, the J gene TRBJ2-7, with TRBD2 as a possible D gene (7 bases). The germline V gene has CDR1 SGHAT and CDR2 FQNNGV. V was shortened by 0 bases and J by 2 bases, with 11 bases between the two germline ends. There are 15 residues in the CDR3.

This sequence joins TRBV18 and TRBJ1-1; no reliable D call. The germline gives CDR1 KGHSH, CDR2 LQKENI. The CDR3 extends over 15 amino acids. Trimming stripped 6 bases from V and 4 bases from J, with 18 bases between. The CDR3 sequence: CASSPTSWETTEAFF. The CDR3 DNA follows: TGTGCCAGCTCCCCCACCTCGTGGGAGACCACTGAAGCTTTCTTT. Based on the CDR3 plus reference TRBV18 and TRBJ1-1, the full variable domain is NAGVMQNPRHLVRRRGQEARLRCSPMKGHSHVYWYRQLPEEGLKFMVYLQKENIIDESGMPKERFSAEFPKEGPSILRIQQVVRGDSAAYFCASSPTSWETTEAFFGQGTRLTVV.

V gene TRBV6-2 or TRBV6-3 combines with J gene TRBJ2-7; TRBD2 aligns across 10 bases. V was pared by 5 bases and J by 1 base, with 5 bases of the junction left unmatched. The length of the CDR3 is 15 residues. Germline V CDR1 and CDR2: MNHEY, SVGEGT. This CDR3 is CASSKGLADSYEQYF. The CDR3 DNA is TGTGCCAGCAGTAAAGGACTAGCGGATTCCTACGAGCAGTACTTC.

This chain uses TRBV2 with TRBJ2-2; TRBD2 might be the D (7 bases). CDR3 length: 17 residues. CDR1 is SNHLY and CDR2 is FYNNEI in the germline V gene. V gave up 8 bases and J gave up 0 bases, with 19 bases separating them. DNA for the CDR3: TGTGCCAGCGTCGAATCTCGGGGGGCATCGAACACCGGGGAGCTGTTTTTT. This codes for CASVESRGASNTGELFF.

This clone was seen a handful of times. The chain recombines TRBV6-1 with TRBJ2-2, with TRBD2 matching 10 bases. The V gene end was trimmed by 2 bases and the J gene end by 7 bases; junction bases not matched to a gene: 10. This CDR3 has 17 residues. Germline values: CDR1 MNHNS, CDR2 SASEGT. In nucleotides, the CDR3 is TGTGCCAGCAGTGAATGGCCTAGCGGGGGCCGGAGCGGGGAGCTGTTTTTT. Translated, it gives CASSEWPSGGRSGELFF.

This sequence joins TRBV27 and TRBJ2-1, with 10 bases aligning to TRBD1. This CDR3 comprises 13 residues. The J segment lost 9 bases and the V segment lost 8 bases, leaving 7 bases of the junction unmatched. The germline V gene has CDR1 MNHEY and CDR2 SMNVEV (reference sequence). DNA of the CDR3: TGTGCCAGCGGACGACAGGGGGCGGGTGAGCAGTTCTTC. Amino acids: CASGRQGAGEQFF.

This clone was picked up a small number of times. CDR3 protein: CASSQGEMDHLGYGYTF. The CDR3, as DNA: TGCGCCAGCAGCCAAGGCGAGATGGATCACCTAGGATATGGCTACACCTTC. This chain uses TRBV4-3 with TRBJ1-2, with unresolved D. There are 17 residues in the CDR3. The germline V gene encodes CDR1 LGHNA and CDR2 YSLEER. V dropped 1 base and J dropped 5 bases, with 20 bases sitting between them.

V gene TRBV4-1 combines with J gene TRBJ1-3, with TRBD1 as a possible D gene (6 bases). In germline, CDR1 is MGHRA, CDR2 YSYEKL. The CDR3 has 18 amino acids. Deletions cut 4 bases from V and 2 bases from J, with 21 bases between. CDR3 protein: CASSPGNRAGLTGNTIYF. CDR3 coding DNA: TGCGCCAGCAGCCCGGGAAACAGGGCTGGTTTAACTGGAAACACCATATATTTT.

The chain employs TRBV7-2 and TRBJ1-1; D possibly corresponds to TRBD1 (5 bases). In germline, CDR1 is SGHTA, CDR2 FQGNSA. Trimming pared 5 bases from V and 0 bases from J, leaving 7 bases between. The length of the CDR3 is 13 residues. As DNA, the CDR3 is TGTGCCAGCAGCACGGGGGTGAACACTGAAGCTTTCTTT. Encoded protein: CASSTGVNTEAFF.

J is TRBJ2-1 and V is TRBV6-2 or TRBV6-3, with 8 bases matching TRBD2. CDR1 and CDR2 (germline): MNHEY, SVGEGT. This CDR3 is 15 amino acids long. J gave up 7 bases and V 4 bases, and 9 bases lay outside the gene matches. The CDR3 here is CASSWGGAGGNEQFF. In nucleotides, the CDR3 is TGTGCCAGCAGTTGGGGAGGGGCGGGGGGAAATGAGCAGTTCTTC.

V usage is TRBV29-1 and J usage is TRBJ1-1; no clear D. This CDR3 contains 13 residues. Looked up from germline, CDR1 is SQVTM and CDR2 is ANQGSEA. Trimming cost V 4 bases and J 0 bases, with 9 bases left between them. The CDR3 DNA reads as TGCAGCGTTGGGAGGACGGTGAACACTGAAGCTTTCTTT. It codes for CSVGRTVNTEAFF.

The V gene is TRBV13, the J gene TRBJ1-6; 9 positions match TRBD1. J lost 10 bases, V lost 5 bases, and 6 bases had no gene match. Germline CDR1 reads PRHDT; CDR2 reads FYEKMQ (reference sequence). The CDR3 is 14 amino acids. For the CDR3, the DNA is TGTGCCAGCAGCGGAAGGACAGGGGACTCACCCCTCCACTTT. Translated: CASSGRTGDSPLHF.

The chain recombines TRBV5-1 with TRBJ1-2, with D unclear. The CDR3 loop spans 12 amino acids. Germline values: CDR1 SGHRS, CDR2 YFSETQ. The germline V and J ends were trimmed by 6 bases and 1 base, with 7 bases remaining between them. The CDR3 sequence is CASTENNYGYTF. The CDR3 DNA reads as TGCGCCAGCACGGAGAATAACTATGGCTACACCTTC.

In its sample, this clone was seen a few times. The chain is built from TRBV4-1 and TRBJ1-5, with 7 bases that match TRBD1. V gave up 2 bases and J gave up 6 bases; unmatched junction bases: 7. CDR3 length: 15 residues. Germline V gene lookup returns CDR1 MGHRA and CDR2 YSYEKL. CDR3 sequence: CASSQTTGSGQPQHF. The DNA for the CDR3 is TGCGCCAGCAGCCAAACGACAGGGTCGGGTCAGCCCCAGCATTTT.

The CDR3 nucleotides are TGTGCCAGCAGTAGGGGACAGGGTATAGGCTACACCTTC. It specifies CASSRGQGIGYTF. V usage is TRBV6-5 and J usage is TRBJ1-2, with TRBD1 identical over 9 bases. The junction had 6 bases not matched to a gene; V was cut back by 5 bases and J by 8 bases. Germline-derived CDR1 and CDR2 are MNHEY and SVGAGI. The CDR3 sequence is 13 residues long.

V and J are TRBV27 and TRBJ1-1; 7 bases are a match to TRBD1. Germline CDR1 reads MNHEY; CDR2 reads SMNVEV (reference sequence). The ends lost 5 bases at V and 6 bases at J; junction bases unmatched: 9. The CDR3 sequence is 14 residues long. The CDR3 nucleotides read TGTGCCAGCAGTCCGGGACAGCCGGGCGCTGAAGCTTTCTTT. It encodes CASSPGQPGAEAFF.

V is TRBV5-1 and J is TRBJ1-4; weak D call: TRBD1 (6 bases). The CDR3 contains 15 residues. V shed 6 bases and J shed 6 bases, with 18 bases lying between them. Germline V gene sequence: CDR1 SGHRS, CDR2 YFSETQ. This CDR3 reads CASTPGQQGHEKLFF. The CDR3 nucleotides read TGCGCCAGCACCCCGGGGCAACAGGGTCATGAAAAACTGTTTTTT.

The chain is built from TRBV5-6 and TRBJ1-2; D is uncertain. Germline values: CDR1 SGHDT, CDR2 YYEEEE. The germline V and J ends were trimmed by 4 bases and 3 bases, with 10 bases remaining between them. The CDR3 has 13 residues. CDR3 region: CASSRGTHYGYTF. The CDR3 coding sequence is TGTGCCAGCAGCCGAGGCACCCACTATGGCTACACCTTC.

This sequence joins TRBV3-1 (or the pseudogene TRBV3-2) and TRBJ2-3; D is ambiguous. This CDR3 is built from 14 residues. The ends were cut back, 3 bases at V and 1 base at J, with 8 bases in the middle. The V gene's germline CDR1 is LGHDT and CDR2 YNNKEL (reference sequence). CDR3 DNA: TGTGCCAGCAGCCATTTGGCGGGCACAGATACGCAGTATTTT. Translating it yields CASSHLAGTDTQYF.

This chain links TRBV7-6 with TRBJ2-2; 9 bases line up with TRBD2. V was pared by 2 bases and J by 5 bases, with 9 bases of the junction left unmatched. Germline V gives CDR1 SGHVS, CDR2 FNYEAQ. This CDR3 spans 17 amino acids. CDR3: CASSLSSGGPRTGELFF. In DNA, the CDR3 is TGTGCCAGCAGCTTATCAAGCGGGGGGCCACGGACCGGGGAGCTGTTTTTT.

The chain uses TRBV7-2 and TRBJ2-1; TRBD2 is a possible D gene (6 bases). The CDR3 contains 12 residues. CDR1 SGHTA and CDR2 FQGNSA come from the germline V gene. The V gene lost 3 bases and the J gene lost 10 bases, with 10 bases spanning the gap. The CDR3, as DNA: TGTGCCAGCAGCTTGCGCACTAGCGAGCAGTTCTTC. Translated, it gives CASSLRTSEQFF.

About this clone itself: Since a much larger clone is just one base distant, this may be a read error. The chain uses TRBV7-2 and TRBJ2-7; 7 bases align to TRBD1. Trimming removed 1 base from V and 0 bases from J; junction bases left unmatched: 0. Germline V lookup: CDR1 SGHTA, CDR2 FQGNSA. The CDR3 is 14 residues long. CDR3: CASSLGDSSYEQYF. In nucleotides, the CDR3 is TGTGCCAGCAGCTTAGGGGACAGCTCCTACGAGCAGTACTTC.

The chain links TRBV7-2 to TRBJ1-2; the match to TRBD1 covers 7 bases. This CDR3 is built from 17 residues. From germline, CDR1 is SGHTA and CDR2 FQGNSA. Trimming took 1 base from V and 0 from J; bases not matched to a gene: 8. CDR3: CASSLGQGVFTNYGYTF. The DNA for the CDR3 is TGTGCCAGCAGCTTAGGGCAGGGGGTTTTTACTAACTATGGCTACACCTTC.

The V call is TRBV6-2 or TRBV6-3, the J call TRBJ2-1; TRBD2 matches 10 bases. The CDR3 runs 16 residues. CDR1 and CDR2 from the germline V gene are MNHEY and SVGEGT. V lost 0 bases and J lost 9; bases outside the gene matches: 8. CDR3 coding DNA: TGTGCCAGCAGTTACTCGAGAAGCGGGGGGGCAGGTGAGCAGTTCTTC. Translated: CASSYSRSGGAGEQFF.